Following are 7 T cell receptor beta chains from one sample sequenced in a study of cytomegalovirus exposure and HLA in healthy donors (dated 2017 in TCRdb). Library prep was done by the immunoSEQ multiplex PCR assay. A mixture of 60 forward primers for TCR Vbeta segments and 13 reverse primers for TCR Jbeta segments was used in the multiplex PCR. TCRdb carries this immuneACCESS record with in-frame sequences only. Its versions omit some clonotypes, under half of them owing to an unresolved V gene in the studies checked, with the rest unexplained. The sample contains 40,000 to 60,000 clones, about three quarters of them found a single time. 7% to 10% of the sample is in the top ten clones. The specimen was PBMCs. The receptors shown here come from a woman aged 45-59 years in good health and CMV-seronegative.

V usage is TRBV5-1 and J usage is TRBJ2-7; the match to TRBD1 covers 9 bases. After removal of 7 bases from V and 5 bases from J, the junction contained 13 bases not matched to a gene. Germline CDR1 and CDR2: SGHRS and YFSETQ. The length of the CDR3 is 15 residues. The CDR3 protein is CASSSPRDRVNEQYF. For the CDR3, the DNA is TGCGCCAGCTCATCACCCCGGGACAGGGTCAACGAGCAGTACTTC.

This chain joins TRBV5-1 and TRBJ2-3, with 8 bases fitting TRBD2. CDR1 and CDR2 from the germline V gene are SGHRS and YFSETQ. The CDR3 sequence is 16 residues long. Losses at the gene ends were 4 bases for V and 4 bases for J; bases not matched to a gene: 11. This chain's CDR3 is CASSIMTGGPSDTQYF. CDR3 sequence (DNA): TGCGCCAGCAGCATTATGACGGGGGGGCCTTCAGATACGCAGTATTTT.

J is TRBJ2-7 and V is TRBV27; D might be TRBD2 (5 bases). This CDR3 has 18 amino acids. The V end was cut by 5 bases, the J end by 4 bases, with 27 bases between. Germline CDR1 and CDR2: MNHEY and SMNVEV (reference sequence). Here the CDR3 DNA reads TGTGCCAGCAGTCCCTCGAGGGAATCAATCCCCCGCAAATACGAGCAGTACTTC. Translating it yields CASSPSRESIPRKYEQYF.

This clone was picked up one time. The chain uses TRBV2 and TRBJ1-1; D is possibly TRBD1 (5 bases). The CDR3 spans 14 residues. The germline CDR1 and CDR2 sequences are SNHLY and FYNNEI. V lost 7 bases to trimming and J lost 3 bases, with 15 bases between them. CDR3 nucleotide sequence: TGTGCCAGCAACTCCGAGGCGGGGGACACTGAAGCTTTCTTT. Protein sequence: CASNSEAGDTEAFF. The whole variable domain, filled in from reference TRBV2 and TRBJ1-1, reads EPEVTQTPSHQVTQMGQEVILRCVPISNHLYFYWYRQILGQKVEFLVSFYNNEISEKSEIFDDQFSVERPDGSNFTLKIRSTKLEDSAMYFCASNSEAGDTEAFFGQGTRLTVV.

This clone was detected only a few times. The genes are TRBV6-6 and TRBJ2-2; D unclear. This CDR3 spans 13 amino acids. V gave up 3 bases and J gave up 7 bases, with 9 bases separating them. CDR1 is MNHNY, CDR2 SVGAGI, per germline (reference sequence). The CDR3 DNA reads as TGTGCCAGCAGTTATTCCCTCGGCGGGGAGCTGTTTTTT. Amino acids: CASSYSLGGELFF.

The genes are TRBV29-1 and TRBJ1-4; a possible D gene is TRBD1 (5 bases). The V and J ends lost 1 base and 9 bases respectively, with 9 bases between them. In germline, CDR1 is SQVTM, CDR2 ANQGSEA. This CDR3 is built from 12 residues. The CDR3 sequence is CSVEVPGQKLFF. For the CDR3, the DNA is TGCAGCGTTGAAGTCCCAGGGCAAAAACTGTTTTTT.

This chain uses TRBV29-1 with TRBJ1-6, with D unclear. Germline CDR1 and CDR2: SQVTM and ANQGSEA. Trimming cost V 4 bases and J 4 bases, with 5 bases left between them. CDR3 size: 12 residues. The CDR3 region is CSVGEYNSPLHF. The CDR3 coding sequence is TGCAGCGTTGGGGAGTATAATTCACCCCTCCACTTT.